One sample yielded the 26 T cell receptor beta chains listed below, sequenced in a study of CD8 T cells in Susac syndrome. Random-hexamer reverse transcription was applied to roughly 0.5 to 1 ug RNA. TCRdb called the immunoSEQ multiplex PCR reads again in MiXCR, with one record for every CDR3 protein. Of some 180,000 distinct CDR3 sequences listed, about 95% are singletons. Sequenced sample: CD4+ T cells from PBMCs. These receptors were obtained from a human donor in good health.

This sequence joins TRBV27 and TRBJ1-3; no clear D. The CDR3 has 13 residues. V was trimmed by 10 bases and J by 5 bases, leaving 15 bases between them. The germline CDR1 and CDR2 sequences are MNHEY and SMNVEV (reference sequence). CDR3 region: CATSSLDRNTIYF. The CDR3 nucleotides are TGTGCCACCTCAAGTTTGGATAGAAACACCATATATTTT.

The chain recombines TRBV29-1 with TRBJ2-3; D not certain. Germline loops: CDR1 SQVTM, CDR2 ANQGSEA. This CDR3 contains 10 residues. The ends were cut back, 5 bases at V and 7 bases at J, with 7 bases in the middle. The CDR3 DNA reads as TGCAGCGTTCGGATCAATACGCAGTATTTT. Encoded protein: CSVRINTQYF.

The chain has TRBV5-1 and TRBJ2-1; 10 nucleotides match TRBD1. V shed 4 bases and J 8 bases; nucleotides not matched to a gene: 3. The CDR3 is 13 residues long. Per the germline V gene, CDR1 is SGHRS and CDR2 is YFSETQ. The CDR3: CASSRDRGYEQFF. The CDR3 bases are TGCGCCAGCAGCCGGGACAGGGGCTATGAGCAGTTCTTC. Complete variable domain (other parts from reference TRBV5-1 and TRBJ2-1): KAGVTQTPRYLIKTRGQQVTLSCSPISGHRSVSWYQQTPGQGLQFLFEYFSETQRNKGNFPGRFSGRQFSNSRSEMNVSTLELGDSALYLCASSRDRGYEQFFGPGTRLTVL.

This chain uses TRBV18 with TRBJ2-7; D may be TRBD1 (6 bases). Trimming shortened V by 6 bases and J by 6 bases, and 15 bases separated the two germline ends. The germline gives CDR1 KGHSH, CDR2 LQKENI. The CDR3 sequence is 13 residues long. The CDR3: CASSPLQDSEQYF. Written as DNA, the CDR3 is TGTGCCAGCTCGCCCCTACAGGACAGCGAGCAGTACTTC.

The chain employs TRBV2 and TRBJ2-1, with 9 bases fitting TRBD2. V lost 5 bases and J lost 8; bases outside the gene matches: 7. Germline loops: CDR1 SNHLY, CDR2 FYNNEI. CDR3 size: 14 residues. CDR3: CASSSLAGVYEQFF. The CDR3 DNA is TGTGCCAGCAGTTCTTTAGCGGGAGTATATGAGCAGTTCTTC.

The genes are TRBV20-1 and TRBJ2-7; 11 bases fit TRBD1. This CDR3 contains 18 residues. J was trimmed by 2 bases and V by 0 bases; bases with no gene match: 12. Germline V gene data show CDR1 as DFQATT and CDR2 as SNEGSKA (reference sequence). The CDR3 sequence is CSARELGQGVRGTYEQYF. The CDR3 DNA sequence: TGCAGTGCTAGAGAGTTGGGACAGGGGGTACGAGGAACCTACGAGCAGTACTTC.

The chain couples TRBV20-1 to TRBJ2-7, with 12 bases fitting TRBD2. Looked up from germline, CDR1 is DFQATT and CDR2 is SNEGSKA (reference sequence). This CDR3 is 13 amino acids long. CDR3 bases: TGCGCGTTACCGACTAGCGGGAGAGGCGAGCAGTACTTC. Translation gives CALPTSGRGEQYF.

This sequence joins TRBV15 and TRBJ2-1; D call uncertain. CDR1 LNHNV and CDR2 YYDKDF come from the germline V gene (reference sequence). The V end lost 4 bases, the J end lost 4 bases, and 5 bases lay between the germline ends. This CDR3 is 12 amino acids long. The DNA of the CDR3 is TGTGCCACCAGCAAAGGGTACAATGAGCAGTTCTTC. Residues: CATSKGYNEQFF.

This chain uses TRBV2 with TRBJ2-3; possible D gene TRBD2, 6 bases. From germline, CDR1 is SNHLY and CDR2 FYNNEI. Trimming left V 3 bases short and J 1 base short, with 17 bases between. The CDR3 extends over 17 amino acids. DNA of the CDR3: TGTGCCAGCAGTGATAGGGCTGCGGGAAGGCGCACAGATACGCAGTATTTT. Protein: CASSDRAAGRRTDTQYF.

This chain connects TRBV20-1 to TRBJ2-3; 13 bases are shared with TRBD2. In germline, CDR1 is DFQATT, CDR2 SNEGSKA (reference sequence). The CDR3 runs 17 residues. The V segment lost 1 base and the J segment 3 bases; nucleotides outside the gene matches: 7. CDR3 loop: CSARGTSGSLGTDTQYF. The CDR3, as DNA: TGCAGTGCTAGAGGGACTAGCGGGAGCTTGGGGACAGATACGCAGTATTTT.

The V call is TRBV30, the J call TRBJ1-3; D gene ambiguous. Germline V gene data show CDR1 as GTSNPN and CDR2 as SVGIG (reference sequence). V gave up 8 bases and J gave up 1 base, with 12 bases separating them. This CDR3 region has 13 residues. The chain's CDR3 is CAASDNSGNTIYF. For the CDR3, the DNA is TGTGCCGCCTCAGACAATTCTGGAAACACCATATATTTT.

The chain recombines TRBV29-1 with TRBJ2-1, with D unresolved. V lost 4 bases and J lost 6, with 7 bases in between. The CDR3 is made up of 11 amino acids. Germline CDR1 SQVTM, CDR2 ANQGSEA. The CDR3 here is CSVALGNEQFF. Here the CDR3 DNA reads TGCAGCGTTGCGCTCGGCAATGAGCAGTTCTTC.

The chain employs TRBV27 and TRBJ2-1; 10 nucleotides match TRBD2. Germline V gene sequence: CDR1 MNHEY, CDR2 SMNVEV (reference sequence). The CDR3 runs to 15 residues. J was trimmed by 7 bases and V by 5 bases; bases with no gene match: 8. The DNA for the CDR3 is TGTGCCAGCAGTCCGGCCGGGACTAGCGTAAATGAGCAGTTCTTC. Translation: CASSPAGTSVNEQFF.

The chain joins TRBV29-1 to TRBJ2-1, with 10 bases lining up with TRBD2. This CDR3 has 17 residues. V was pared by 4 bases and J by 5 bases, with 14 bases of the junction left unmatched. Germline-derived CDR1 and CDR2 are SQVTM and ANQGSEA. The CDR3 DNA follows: TGCAGCGTTGGGGGGGTACTCGGACTAGCGGTTAACAATGAGCAGTTCTTC. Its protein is CSVGGVLGLAVNNEQFF.

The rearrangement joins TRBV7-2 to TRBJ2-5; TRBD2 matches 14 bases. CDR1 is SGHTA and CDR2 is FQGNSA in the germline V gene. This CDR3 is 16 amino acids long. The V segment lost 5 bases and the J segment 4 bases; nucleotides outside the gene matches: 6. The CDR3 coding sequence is TGTGCCAGCAGCATCGGACTAGCGGGAGGCGGAGAGACCCAGTACTTC. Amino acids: CASSIGLAGGGETQYF.

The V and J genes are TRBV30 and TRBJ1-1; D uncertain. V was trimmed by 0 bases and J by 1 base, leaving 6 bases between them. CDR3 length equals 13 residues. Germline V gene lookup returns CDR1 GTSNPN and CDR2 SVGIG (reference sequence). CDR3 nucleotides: TGTGCCTGGAGTGTATCAGCGAACACTGAAGCTTTCTTT. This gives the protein CAWSVSANTEAFF.

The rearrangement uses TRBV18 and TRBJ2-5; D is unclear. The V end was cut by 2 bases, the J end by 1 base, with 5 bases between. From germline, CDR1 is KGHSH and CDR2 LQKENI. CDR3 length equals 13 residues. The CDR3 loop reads CASSPSIQETQYF. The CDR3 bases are TGTGCCAGCTCACCATCCATCCAAGAGACCCAGTACTTC.

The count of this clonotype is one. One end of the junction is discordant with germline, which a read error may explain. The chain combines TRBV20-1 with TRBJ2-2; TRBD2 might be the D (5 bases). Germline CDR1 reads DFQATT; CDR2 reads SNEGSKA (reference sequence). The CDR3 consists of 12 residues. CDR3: CSATRYTGKLFF. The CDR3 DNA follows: TGCAGTGCTACTAGGTACACCGGGAAGCTGTTTTTT.

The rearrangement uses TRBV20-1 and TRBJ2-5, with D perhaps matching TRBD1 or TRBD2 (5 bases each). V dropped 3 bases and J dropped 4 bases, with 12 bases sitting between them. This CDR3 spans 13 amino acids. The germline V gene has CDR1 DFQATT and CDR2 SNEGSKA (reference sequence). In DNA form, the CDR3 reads TGCAGTGCTAGGATCGGGGCTTTAGAGACCCAGTACTTC. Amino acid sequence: CSARIGALETQYF.

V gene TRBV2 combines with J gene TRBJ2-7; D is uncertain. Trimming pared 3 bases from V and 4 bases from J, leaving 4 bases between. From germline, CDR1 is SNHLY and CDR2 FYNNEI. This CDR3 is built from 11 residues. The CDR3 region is CASSEGYEQYF. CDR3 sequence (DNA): TGTGCCAGCAGTGAGGGGTACGAGCAGTACTTC.

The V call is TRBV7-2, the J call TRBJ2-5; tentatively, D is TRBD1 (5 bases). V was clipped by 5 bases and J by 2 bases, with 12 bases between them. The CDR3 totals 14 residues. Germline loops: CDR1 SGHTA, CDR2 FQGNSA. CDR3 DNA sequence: TGTGCCAGCAGCCGTCGGACACTTCAAGAGACCCAGTACTTC. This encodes CASSRRTLQETQYF.

CDR3 nucleotide sequence: TGCAGCGTGTGGGACAGATACTCCTACGAGCAGTACTTC. Translation gives CSVWDRYSYEQYF. The chain joins TRBV29-1 to TRBJ2-7; 7 bases align to TRBD1. The J segment lost 0 bases and the V segment lost 6 bases, leaving 5 bases of the junction unmatched. Per germline, CDR1 SQVTM and CDR2 ANQGSEA. The CDR3 runs 13 residues.

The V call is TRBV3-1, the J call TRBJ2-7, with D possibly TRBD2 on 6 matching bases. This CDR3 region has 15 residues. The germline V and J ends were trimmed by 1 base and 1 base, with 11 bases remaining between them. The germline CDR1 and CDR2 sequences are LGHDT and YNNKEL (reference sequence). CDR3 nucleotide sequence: TGTGCCAGCAGCCAAGTGCCGGGAGCATCCTACGAGCAGTACTTC. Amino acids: CASSQVPGASYEQYF.

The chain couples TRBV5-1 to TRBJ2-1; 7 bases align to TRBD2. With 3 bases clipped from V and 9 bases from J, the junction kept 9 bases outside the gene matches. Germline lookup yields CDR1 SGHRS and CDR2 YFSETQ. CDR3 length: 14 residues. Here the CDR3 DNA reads TGCGCCAGCAGCTCCGGACTAGGGGTGATTGAGCAGTTCTTC. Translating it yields CASSSGLGVIEQFF. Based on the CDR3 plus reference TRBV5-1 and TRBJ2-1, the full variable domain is KAGVTQTPRYLIKTRGQQVTLSCSPISGHRSVSWYQQTPGQGLQFLFEYFSETQRNKGNFPGRFSGRQFSNSRSEMNVSTLELGDSALYLCASSSGLGVIEQFFGPGTRLTVL.

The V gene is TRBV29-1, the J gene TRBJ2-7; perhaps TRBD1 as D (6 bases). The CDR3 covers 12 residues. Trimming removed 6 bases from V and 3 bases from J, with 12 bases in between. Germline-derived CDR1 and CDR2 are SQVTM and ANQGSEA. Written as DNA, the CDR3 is TGCAGCGTGACGCCGGACAGCTACGAGCAGTACTTC. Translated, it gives CSVTPDSYEQYF.

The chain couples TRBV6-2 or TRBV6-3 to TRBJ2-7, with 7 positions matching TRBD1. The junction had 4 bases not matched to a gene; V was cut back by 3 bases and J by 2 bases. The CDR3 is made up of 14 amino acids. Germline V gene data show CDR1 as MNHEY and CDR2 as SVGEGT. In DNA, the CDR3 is TGTGCCAGCAGTTATAGGGACAGAACCTACGAGCAGTACTTC. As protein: CASSYRDRTYEQYF.